The 20 T cell receptor beta chains below all came from one sample that was sequenced in a study of shared clonotypes between healthy human individuals. Profiling relied on immunoSEQ multiplex PCR, and the TCRdb table lists in-frame clones only, not all of them. The sample includes approximately 250,000 clones, 60% to 80% of them seen just once. The sequenced material came from memory CD4+ T cells sorted from blood. Stated subset: CD45RA-negative fraction. Receptors originate from a man aged 30 to 45 in good health.

The CDR3 sequence is CASSFPGQGWAEAFF. In nucleotides, the CDR3 is TGTGCCAGCAGTTTCCCCGGACAGGGGTGGGCTGAAGCTTTCTTT. The chain joins TRBV28 to TRBJ1-1, with 9 bases fitting TRBD1. V shed 3 bases, J shed 6 bases, and the junction held 8 bases outside the gene matches. CDR1 is MDHEN, CDR2 SYDVKM, per germline. CDR3 length equals 15 residues.

The rearrangement uses TRBV7-9 and TRBJ1-2; D unclear. The V end lost 3 bases, the J end lost 2 bases, and 7 bases lay between the germline ends. The V gene's germline CDR1 is SEHNR and CDR2 FQNEAQ (reference sequence). The CDR3 contains 13 residues. The CDR3 protein is CASSFKENYGYTF. CDR3 bases: TGTGCCAGCAGCTTCAAAGAGAACTATGGCTACACCTTC.

The chain combines TRBV5-6 with TRBJ2-1; 10 bases are shared with TRBD1. This CDR3 has 15 amino acids. V lost 2 bases and J lost 9; bases outside the gene matches: 8. Germline lookup yields CDR1 SGHDT and CDR2 YYEEEE. The CDR3 DNA sequence: TGTGCCAGCAGCTTAACGGGACAGGGGTCTAGTGAGCAGTTCTTC. Its translation: CASSLTGQGSSEQFF.

This chain uses TRBV5-1 with TRBJ2-7; 9 positions match TRBD1. After removal of 4 bases from V and 0 bases from J, the junction contained 2 bases not matched to a gene. The CDR3 sequence is 14 residues long. Germline CDR1 reads SGHRS; CDR2 reads YFSETQ. The CDR3 spells CASSLDRGSYEQYF. For the CDR3, the DNA is TGCGCCAGCAGCCTGGACAGGGGCTCCTACGAGCAGTACTTC. The variable domain in full, completed from reference TRBV5-1 and TRBJ2-7, reads KAGVTQTPRYLIKTRGQQVTLSCSPISGHRSVSWYQQTPGQGLQFLFEYFSETQRNKGNFPGRFSGRQFSNSRSEMNVSTLELGDSALYLCASSLDRGSYEQYFGPGTRLTVT.

This sequence joins TRBV28 and TRBJ2-7; 9 nucleotides line up with TRBD1. The J segment lost 2 bases and the V segment lost 6 bases, leaving 5 bases of the junction unmatched. The CDR3 covers 14 residues. CDR1 MDHEN and CDR2 SYDVKM come from the germline V gene. The CDR3 coding sequence is TGTGCCAGCAGACGCGGGACAGGGACCTACGAGCAGTACTTC. Protein product: CASRRGTGTYEQYF. Full variable domain (remainder filled in from reference TRBV28 and TRBJ2-7): DVKVTQSSRYLVKRTGEKVFLECVQDMDHENMFWYRQDPGLGLRLIYFSYDVKMKEKGDIPEGYSVSREKKERFSLILESASTNQTSMYLCASRRGTGTYEQYFGPGTRLTVT.

The CDR3 DNA reads TGTGCCAGCTCGTTCTCATCTTTCTACGAGCAGTACTTC. It is translated as CASSFSSFYEQYF. The chain uses TRBV18 and TRBJ2-7; no firm D call. In germline, CDR1 is KGHSH, CDR2 LQKENI. This CDR3 has 13 residues. The ends were cut back, 6 bases at V and 3 bases at J, with 12 bases in the middle.

V gene TRBV6-1 combines with J gene TRBJ2-1; TRBD1 is a possible D gene (5 bases). Germline CDR1 reads MNHNS; CDR2 reads SASEGT. V gave up 4 bases and J gave up 10 bases, with 26 bases separating them. The length of the CDR3 is 17 residues. The CDR3 DNA sequence: TGTGCCAGCAGTGCAACACCGACCAACAGGTTCCCTAGGGAGCAGTTCTTC. Its protein product is CASSATPTNRFPREQFF.

The chain is built from TRBV30 and TRBJ1-2; a weak D match, TRBD1 (5 bases). Trimming removed 0 bases from V and 5 bases from J, with 10 bases in between. The CDR3 contains 13 residues. From germline, CDR1 is GTSNPN and CDR2 SVGIG (reference sequence). CDR3 sequence: CAWSVRQLYGYTF. The CDR3 bases are TGTGCCTGGAGTGTACGACAGTTATATGGCTACACCTTC.

J is TRBJ2-7 and V is TRBV19, with TRBD1 matching 7 bases. The CDR3 is 12 residues long. Germline V gives CDR1 LNHDA, CDR2 SQIVND (reference sequence). The trim removed 5 bases at V and 3 bases at J, leaving 1 base unmatched. This CDR3 reads CASSGTDYEQYF. DNA of the CDR3: TGTGCCAGTAGTGGGACAGACTACGAGCAGTACTTC.

The genes are TRBV18 and TRBJ2-7; TRBD1 matches 7 bases. After removal of 3 bases from V and 10 bases from J, the junction contained 9 bases not matched to a gene. The CDR3 sequence is 13 residues long. CDR1 and CDR2 from the germline V gene are KGHSH and LQKENI. This CDR3 is CASSPPGGQAQYF. CDR3 nucleotides: TGTGCCAGCTCACCGCCGGGCGGACAGGCCCAGTACTTC.

This clone was counted a few times. Other DNA sequences of this sample code for an identical CDR3. The chain has TRBV15 and TRBJ1-4; D gene uncertain. The V end was cut by 0 bases, the J end by 6 bases, with 11 bases between. The V gene's germline CDR1 is LNHNV and CDR2 YYDKDF (reference sequence). The CDR3 spans 15 residues. CDR3 protein: CATSRDVGWDEKLFF. For the CDR3, the DNA is TGTGCCACCAGCAGAGATGTGGGGTGGGATGAAAAACTGTTTTTT.

The CDR3 nucleotides read TGTGCCAGCAGCGTAGGGATGACAGGGCTAGCTTTCTTT. It is translated as CASSVGMTGLAFF. The chain uses TRBV9 and TRBJ1-1, with 7 bases that match TRBD1. V dropped 0 bases and J dropped 10; count of bases not matched to a gene: 6. The CDR3 contains 13 residues. CDR1 and CDR2 (germline): SGDLS, YYNGEE.

The chain has TRBV6-1 and TRBJ1-2; D unclear. The CDR3 is 18 residues long. Germline CDR1 is MNHNS and CDR2 is SASEGT. The V gene lost 3 bases and the J gene lost 0 bases, with 20 bases spanning the gap. The CDR3 loop reads CASSDPDPSEGANYGYTF. CDR3 DNA sequence: TGTGCCAGCAGTGACCCGGACCCTAGTGAGGGAGCTAACTATGGCTACACCTTC.

This chain connects TRBV9 to TRBJ2-1; tentatively, D is TRBD2 (5 bases). Trimming stripped 3 bases from V and 10 bases from J, with 23 bases between. The CDR3 is 16 amino acids. CDR1 is SGDLS, CDR2 YYNGEE, per germline. The CDR3 here is CASSATPALASGEQFF. In DNA, the CDR3 is TGTGCCAGCAGCGCCACCCCCGCTTTGGCGAGCGGCGAGCAGTTCTTC.

The CDR3 here is CASSVASGTLCSYEQYF. The CDR3 DNA sequence: TGTGCCAGCAGCGTAGCTAGCGGGACCTTGTGTTCCTACGAGCAGTACTTC. The chain recombines TRBV9 with TRBJ2-7; TRBD2 matches at 9 bases. Germline values: CDR1 SGDLS, CDR2 YYNGEE. Trimming cost V 0 bases and J 1 base; bases outside gene matches: 8. This CDR3 is built from 17 residues.

This clone was seen a single time. The rearrangement uses TRBV6-5 and TRBJ2-4; D is undetermined. Germline loops: CDR1 MNHEY, CDR2 SVGAGI. The CDR3 is 13 residues long. Trimming pared 7 bases from V and 7 bases from J, leaving 14 bases between. The CDR3 here is CASTSDQLNIQYF. The DNA for the CDR3 is TGTGCCAGCACCTCAGACCAACTGAACATTCAGTACTTC.

This clone was counted only a few times. The genes are TRBV19 and TRBJ1-5, with a possible D match to TRBD1 (5 bases). V lost 5 bases to trimming and J lost 11 bases, with 19 bases between them. The CDR3 loop spans 14 amino acids. Germline assignment: CDR1 LNHDA and CDR2 SQIVND (reference sequence). The CDR3 bases are TGTGCCAGTAGTGGTGCGGGCAGGGTCGCGACCCAGCATTTT. This encodes CASSGAGRVATQHF.

The CDR3 DNA follows: TGTGCCAGCGCCCTGAACACTGAAGCTTTCTTT. It translates to CASALNTEAFF. The chain has TRBV25-1 and TRBJ1-1; D gene unclear. This CDR3 comprises 11 residues. V was cut by 8 bases and J by 0 bases, with 4 bases left in between. Germline CDR1 reads MGHDK; CDR2 reads SYGVNS.

This clone has only a few counts. This rearrangement joins TRBV11-3 to TRBJ2-1; the D gene could be TRBD1 or TRBD2 (6 bases each). The germline gives CDR1 SGHNT, CDR2 YENEEA. This CDR3 contains 16 residues. V lost 4 bases, J lost 4 bases, and 17 bases lay in between. The CDR3 DNA is TGTGCCAGCAGCTCCCAATCGGGGGCTTCGTACAATGAGCAGTTCTTC. It is translated as CASSSQSGASYNEQFF.

V and J are TRBV10-3 and TRBJ2-7; 9 positions match TRBD2. Germline V CDR1 and CDR2: ENHRY, SYGVKD. J gave up 5 bases and V 9 bases, and 14 bases lay outside the gene matches. CDR3 length equals 15 residues. CDR3 sequence reads: CAIASHSGSSDEQYF. The CDR3 region has the DNA TGTGCCATAGCGTCACATAGCGGGAGTTCGGACGAGCAGTACTTC.